The 26 T cell receptor beta chains in this list originate from one sample, sequenced in a study of human T cells and chemical hapten exposure. TCRdb reprocessed the RACE reads via MiXCR and lists one record per CDR3 protein. The sample includes roughly 80,000 distinct CDR3 sequences, around 9.3% of them seen just once. Time point in this sample: healthy volunteer bleed at 6 weeks. Someone pulled total RNA out of unfractionated whole blood. Source material: whole blood. The receptors shown here come from a female donor in good health. Some clones in this sample may be carry-over from other donors' samples.

The rearrangement joins TRBV5-1 to TRBJ2-3; no definite D call. The CDR3 is 16 amino acids. The germline V gene has CDR1 SGHRS and CDR2 YFSETQ. The V end was cut by 4 bases, the J end by 1 base, with 16 bases between. The CDR3 DNA reads TGCGCCAGCAGCCCGGATGAGTCGCCTCGCACAGATACGCAGTATTTT. Protein product: CASSPDESPRTDTQYF.

This clonotype was seen repeatedly, ten times or more. This chain connects TRBV5-6 to TRBJ1-2; 8 nucleotides match TRBD1. From germline, CDR1 is SGHDT and CDR2 YYEEEE. Losses at the gene ends were 3 bases for V and 6 bases for J; bases not matched to a gene: 13. The CDR3 runs 16 residues. CDR3 amino acids: CASSSTRGLETDGYTF. In DNA form, the CDR3 reads TGTGCCAGCAGCTCAACCAGGGGGCTGGAAACCGATGGCTACACCTTC.

This clonotype has only a few counts. The V call is TRBV19, the J call TRBJ1-1; D uncertain. Germline V gene lookup returns CDR1 LNHDA and CDR2 SQIVND (reference sequence). CDR3 length: 15 amino acids. Between the trimmed V and J ends, which lost 2 bases and 2 bases, there was a span of 12 bases. The DNA of the CDR3 is TGTGCCAGTAGTATACTGCCGCAAGCCAACACTGAAGCTTTCTTT. This codes for CASSILPQANTEAFF.

In its sample, this clonotype was seen a few times. CDR3 bases: TGTGCCAGCAGAAACCGGGCGGCGAACACCGGGGAGCTGTTTTTT. Protein product: CASRNRAANTGELFF. The chain uses TRBV5-4 and TRBJ2-2; no firm D call. The CDR3 consists of 15 residues. Germline CDR1 and CDR2: SGHNT and YYREEE (reference sequence). Deletions cut 5 bases from V and 0 bases from J, with 11 bases between.

This clonotype was found a few times. The chain employs TRBV20-1 and TRBJ1-2, with no clear D. V was clipped by 7 bases and J by 2 bases, with 8 bases between them. The CDR3 length is 11 residues. The germline V gene has CDR1 DFQATT and CDR2 SNEGSKA (reference sequence). CDR3 nucleotide sequence: TGCAGTGTATTCAGGAACTATGGCTACACCTTC. Its translation: CSVFRNYGYTF.

J is TRBJ2-6 and V is TRBV6-2 or TRBV6-3; 8 bases fit TRBD1. V shed 6 bases, J shed 0 bases, and the junction held 7 bases outside the gene matches. Germline CDR1 is MNHEY and CDR2 is SVGEGT. The CDR3 loop spans 17 amino acids. CDR3 nucleotide sequence: TGTGCCAGCAGCGGGACAGGAGTTAACTCTGGGGCCAACGTCCTGACTTTC. Protein product: CASSGTGVNSGANVLTF.

This clonotype was picked up many times. The chain uses TRBV15 and TRBJ2-7; D is unresolved. Trimming took off 1 base at V and 4 bases at J, with 8 bases between the two ends. Germline V gives CDR1 LNHNV, CDR2 YYDKDF (reference sequence). CDR3 length: 13 amino acids. The CDR3 sequence: CATSRAKGYEQYF. CDR3 sequence (DNA): TGTGCCACCAGCAGAGCTAAGGGTTACGAGCAGTACTTC.

This clonotype was counted only a few times. J is TRBJ2-3 and V is TRBV12-3 or TRBV12-4, with 8 bases matching TRBD1. The CDR3 has 13 amino acids. After removal of 6 bases from V and 7 bases from J, the junction contained 6 bases not matched to a gene. This CDR3 reads CASRGQGFYTQYF. For the CDR3, the DNA is TGTGCCAGCAGAGGACAGGGTTTTTATACGCAGTATTTT.

This clonotype was seen ten or more times. The rearrangement joins TRBV12-3 or TRBV12-4 to TRBJ1-2, with 7 bases that match TRBD1. Trimming at V came to 5 bases and at J to 2 bases, leaving 8 bases not matched to a gene. This CDR3 region has 15 residues. The CDR3 region is CASSRRQGANYGYTF. CDR3 coding DNA: TGTGCCAGCAGTCGGAGACAGGGTGCGAACTATGGCTACACCTTC.

V is TRBV6-2 or TRBV6-3 and J is TRBJ2-2, with TRBD1 matching 10 bases. The CDR3 spans 16 residues. Germline CDR1 and CDR2: MNHEY and SVGEGT. V lost 6 bases to trimming and J lost 3 bases; unmatched junction nucleotides: 7. In DNA, the CDR3 is TGTGCCAGCAGGACGAGACAGGGGGCGGACACCGGGGAGCTGTTTTTT. Its protein is CASRTRQGADTGELFF.

The sample holds a few counts of this clonotype. The V call is TRBV9, the J call TRBJ1-1; D gene ambiguous. CDR3 length: 12 amino acids. V was cut by 4 bases and J by 5 bases, with 9 bases left in between. In germline, CDR1 is SGDLS, CDR2 YYNGEE. The DNA for the CDR3 is TGTGCCAGCAGCCGACAAGCGACTGAAGCTTTCTTT. Protein sequence: CASSRQATEAFF.

The sample holds a few counts of this clonotype. The chain joins TRBV7-2 to TRBJ2-3; D is possibly TRBD2 (5 bases). This CDR3 contains 14 residues. V was pared by 7 bases and J by 2 bases, with 13 bases between. CDR1 and CDR2 from the germline V gene are SGHTA and FQGNSA. CDR3 protein: CASTQAGFTDTQYF. The CDR3 DNA reads as TGTGCCAGCACGCAGGCGGGCTTCACAGATACGCAGTATTTT.

A few counts support this clonotype. V and J are TRBV7-2 and TRBJ2-3, with 8 positions matching TRBD2. After removal of 6 bases from V and 3 bases from J, the junction contained 11 bases not matched to a gene. The germline V gene has CDR1 SGHTA and CDR2 FQGNSA. CDR3 length equals 16 residues. CDR3 protein: CASSIWGRGETDTQYF. The CDR3 DNA reads TGTGCCAGCAGTATATGGGGGCGGGGGGAAACAGATACGCAGTATTTT.

There are many counts of this clonotype. This sequence joins TRBV3-1 and TRBJ1-2; TRBD1 is a possible D gene (5 bases). The germline V gene has CDR1 LGHDT and CDR2 YNNKEL (reference sequence). V was clipped by 1 base and J by 7 bases, with 10 bases between them. There are 13 residues in the CDR3. The CDR3 reads CASSQGQRLGYTF. CDR3 in DNA: TGTGCCAGCAGCCAAGGACAGCGGCTTGGCTACACCTTC.

The rearrangement joins TRBV28 to TRBJ2-3, with a possible D match to TRBD2 (7 bases). Germline CDR1 is MDHEN and CDR2 is SYDVKM. The V end lost 1 base, the J end lost 2 bases, and 13 bases lay between the germline ends. The CDR3 loop spans 16 amino acids. DNA of the CDR3: TGTGCCAGCAGTTTATACGGGGGGCGGCCCACAGATACGCAGTATTTT. Translation: CASSLYGGRPTDTQYF.

This sequence joins TRBV27 and TRBJ2-3, with 7 bases aligning to TRBD2. Germline V lookup: CDR1 MNHEY, CDR2 SMNVEV (reference sequence). The CDR3 runs to 14 residues. The ends lost 8 bases at V and 9 bases at J; junction bases unmatched: 14. Here the CDR3 DNA reads TGTGCCAGCTCGAACTGGGGGGGGAGAGCAACGCAGTATTTT. It codes for CASSNWGGRATQYF.

This chain joins TRBV20-1 and TRBJ1-1; D gene unclear. V lost 3 bases and J lost 2, with 16 bases in between. In germline, CDR1 is DFQATT, CDR2 SNEGSKA (reference sequence). CDR3 size: 15 residues. CDR3 sequence reads: CSARARLGLNTEAFF. The CDR3 bases are TGCAGTGCTAGGGCCCGGTTGGGCTTAAACACTGAAGCTTTCTTT.

Remarks on this clonotype: At one of its ends the junction is not consistent with the germline gene, which may arise from a read error. The chain combines TRBV9 with TRBJ2-3, with 9 bases that match TRBD2. Germline CDR1 SGDLS, CDR2 YYNGEE. The CDR3 totals 14 residues. For the CDR3, the DNA is TGTGTCAGCCAGCGGGGGGATAGCACAGATACGCAGTATTTT. This sequence encodes CVSQRGDSTDTQYF.

This clonotype was seen at least ten times. This chain connects TRBV7-2 to TRBJ2-3; weak D call: TRBD1 (6 bases). The CDR3 runs 15 residues. The V end lost 2 bases, the J end lost 0 bases, and 9 bases lay between the germline ends. Germline lookup yields CDR1 SGHTA and CDR2 FQGNSA. The DNA for the CDR3 is TGTGCCAGCAGCTTATCAGGGGTTAGCACAGATACGCAGTATTTT. It yields the protein CASSLSGVSTDTQYF.

The chain recombines TRBV3-1 with TRBJ2-3; D not resolved. The V end lost 4 bases, the J end lost 3 bases, and 11 bases lay between the germline ends. Germline loops: CDR1 LGHDT, CDR2 YNNKEL (reference sequence). The CDR3 covers 14 residues. CDR3 in DNA: TGTGCCAGCAGCCCGGCTGAGTTAACAGATACGCAGTATTTT. It encodes CASSPAELTDTQYF.

In this sample, this clonotype turned up many times. The chain recombines TRBV20-1 with TRBJ2-7, with D perhaps being TRBD1 or TRBD2 (5 bases each). Germline CDR1 reads DFQATT; CDR2 reads SNEGSKA (reference sequence). With 8 bases removed from V and 0 bases from J, the gap between germline ends came to 20 bases. The CDR3 is 15 residues long. The CDR3 region is CSTNPDSGSSYEQYF. The CDR3 coding sequence is TGCAGTACAAATCCCGACAGCGGCAGCTCCTACGAGCAGTACTTC.

This clonotype occurred once. Since a much larger clone is just one base distant, this may be a read error. The chain carries TRBV6-4 and TRBJ2-3, with 12 bases matching TRBD2. V lost 5 bases and J lost 1; bases outside the gene matches: 7. CDR3 size: 17 residues. Germline CDR1 and CDR2: MRHNA and SNTAGT. The CDR3 nucleotides read TGTGCCAGCAGTCCCAGGACTAGCGGGGCCTGCACAGATACGCAGTATTTT. It codes for CASSPRTSGACTDTQYF.

Points on this clonotype: This may stem from a read error, because a much larger clone lies one nucleotide away. The CDR3 is CASSPSPTSYRYNEQFF. CDR3 in DNA: TGTGCCAGCAGCCCCTCGCCCACCTCGTACCGATACAATGAGCAGTTCTTC. This sequence joins TRBV7-2 and TRBJ2-1, with D uncertain. Germline-derived CDR1 and CDR2 are SGHTA and FQGNSA. The CDR3 is made up of 17 amino acids. V was cut by 5 bases and J by 4 bases, with 21 bases left in between.

Only a few counts were recorded for this clonotype. V usage is TRBV3-1 and J usage is TRBJ1-2, with 7 bases aligning to TRBD1. CDR3 length equals 14 residues. The V segment lost 0 bases and the J segment 8 bases; nucleotides outside the gene matches: 6. Germline loops: CDR1 LGHDT, CDR2 YNNKEL (reference sequence). The CDR3 DNA follows: TGTGCCAGCAGCCAAGACCACACAGGGGTCGGCTACACCTTC. Protein product: CASSQDHTGVGYTF.

The chain employs TRBV18 and TRBJ2-1; TRBD1 matches at 7 bases. The germline V gene encodes CDR1 KGHSH and CDR2 LQKENI. The CDR3 consists of 17 residues. V dropped 2 bases and J dropped 2; count of bases not matched to a gene: 9. CDR3 residues: CASSPRTGKSPYNEQFF. As DNA, the CDR3 is TGTGCCAGCTCACCAAGGACAGGAAAGTCCCCCTACAATGAGCAGTTCTTC.

There are many counts of this clonotype. This rearrangement joins TRBV11-2 to TRBJ1-6; D ambiguous. CDR1 and CDR2 (germline): SGHAT, FQNNGV. This CDR3 spans 12 amino acids. Trimming removed 7 bases at V and 7 bases at J, with 8 bases between. CDR3 sequence: CASTSVNSPLHF. CDR3 in DNA: TGTGCCAGCACCTCAGTAAATTCACCCCTCCACTTT.